This T cell receptor (beta chain) was sequenced during a study of T cells in Graves' hyperthyroidism and ophthalmopathy. Overall study results and limits: The model made its ophthalmopathy prediction, and onset followed a median around 6.5 months later.

The authors obtained PBMCs from 7.5 to 10 ml of fresh peripheral blood. This clonotype was counted many times. Its cognate antigen is unknown. V lost 2 bases, J lost 3 bases, and 14 bases stayed unmatched. Germline CDR1 MNHNY, CDR2 SVGAGI (reference sequence). There are 18 residues in the CDR3. The CDR3 regions of TCR beta were amplified from RNA transcripts. TCR CDR3 underwent first-round RT-PCR with the HTBI primer set. TCRdb recomputed calls from the multiplex PCR reads with MiXCR, one row per CDR3 protein. The sample includes around 690,000 distinct CDR3 sequences, about a fifth of them seen just once.

This chain connects TRBV6-6 to TRBJ2-5; 8 bases align to TRBD2. Sequences were obtained from blood. The receptor was derived from a man aged 25 to 40 with Graves' ophthalmopathy. In DNA form, the CDR3 reads TGTGCCAGCAGTTACGGCTTGGGAAGCGGGAGAATGGAAGAGACCCAGTACTTC. Translating it yields CASSYGLGSGRMEETQYF.